The rows below give T cell receptor beta chains drawn from one sample of a study of CD8+CD57+ T cells in acquired aplastic anemia. Via MiXCR, TCRdb re-called the reads, giving one row per CDR3 protein. The sample records fewer than 200,000 distinct CDR3 sequences, around 50% being singletons. The sequenced sample was sorted CD4+, CD8+, or CD8+CD57+ T cells (not recorded which) from PBMCs. These receptors were collected from a human donor with aplastic anemia. CDR3s include the opening cysteine and the closing phenylalanine or tryptophan. Fields, in order: V gene, J gene, clone size, D gene, CDR3 DNA, CDR3 protein. D genes are given only for firm matches. The listing skips clone size in some rows; elsewhere it reads once, few, many or a size class.

>TRBV12-3/TRBV12-4|TRBJ2-1|-|-
TGTGCCAGCAGAGGAGACAATGAGCAGTTCTTC
CASRGDNEQFF
>TRBV12-3/TRBV12-4|TRBJ2-2|many|-
TGTGCCAGCAGTTTGAGCGGCCCGGGGGCCGGGGAGCTGTTTTTT
CASSLSGPGAGELFF
>TRBV6-1|TRBJ2-2|few|TRBD2
TGTGCCAGCACGGTAGCGGGGGGCACCGCCACCGGGGAGCTGTTTTTT
CASTVAGGTATGELFF
>TRBV2|TRBJ1-4|many|TRBD1
TGTGCCAGCCAGGGGGAACCTAATGAAAAACTGTTTTTT
CASQGEPNEKLFF
>TRBV24-1|TRBJ1-2|-|-
TGTGCCACCTCACGCACCGAGGGGGGCTACACCTTC
CATSRTEGGYTF
>TRBV10-3|TRBJ1-5|-|-
TGTGCCATCAGTGAGTCCCGATGGGGTCAGCCCCAGCATTTT
CAISESRWGQPQHF
>TRBV2|TRBJ2-4|-|-
TGTGCCAGCAGTGAGGTGGAGTTGATAGCCAAAGACATTCAGTACTTC
CASSEVELIAKDIQYF
>TRBV19|TRBJ1-2|-|-
TGTGCCAGTAGCCTCAGTTCAACGGGGGGCTACACCTTC
CASSLSSTGGYTF
>TRBV11-2|TRBJ2-6|many|TRBD2
TGTGCCAGCAGCTCTACCTATAGCGGGGAGAGCTCTGGGGCCAACGTCCTGACTTTC
CASSSTYSGESSGANVLTF
>TRBV5-1|TRBJ1-1|-|-
TGCGCCAGCAGCTCCGGTGAGAACACTGAAGCTTTCTTT
CASSSGENTEAFF
>TRBV5-6|TRBJ2-5|many|-
TGTGCCAGCAGCTTGGGTTTAGGAGGACAAGAGACCCAGTACTTC
CASSLGLGGQETQYF
>TRBV6-1|TRBJ2-6|few|TRBD1
TGTGCCAGCAGGACCGGGACAGGGGGTACTGGGGCCAACGTCCTGACTTTC
CASRTGTGGTGANVLTF
>TRBV5-1|TRBJ2-3|-|-
TGCGCCAGCAGCCCGGTTCGCACAGATACGCAGTATTTT
CASSPVRTDTQYF
>TRBV5-1|TRBJ2-3|-|TRBD2
TGCGCCAGCAGCCCATCTGGCGGGGGGGCCGGAGATACGCAGTATTTT
CASSPSGGGAGDTQYF
>TRBV30|TRBJ1-1|-|TRBD1
TGTGCCTGGAGTCCAACCCGACAGGGGTCCCTTTTCTTT
CAWSPTRQGSLFF
>TRBV7-8|TRBJ2-1|-|TRBD2
TGTGCCAGCAGTTCGGGGGGGAGTGAGCAGTTCTTC
CASSSGGSEQFF
>TRBV24-1|TRBJ2-5|many|-
TGTGCCACCAGTGACCCCGCGGGGGCCCAAGAGACCCAGTACTTC
CATSDPAGAQETQYF
>TRBV30|TRBJ2-7|-|-
TGTGCCTGGAGTGTTAGAGGGCAGGGGATCTCCTACGAGCAGTACTTC
CAWSVRGQGISYEQYF
>TRBV24-1|TRBJ2-5|few|-
TGTGCCACCAGTGCCTCGGGCAGGGCCCTTGGAGAGACCCAGTACTTC
CATSASGRALGETQYF
>TRBV7-2|TRBJ2-7|-|-
TGTGCCAGCAGCTTAAGAACCGGTCCCTCTTTC
CASSLRTGPSF
>TRBV12-3/TRBV12-4|TRBJ2-1|-|-
TGTGCCACCTGGGGGAACAATGAGCAGTTCTTC
CATWGNNEQFF
>TRBV20-1|TRBJ1-5|many|-
TGCAGTGCACAGGTGGAGGGCTCCAATCAGCCCCAGCATTTT
CSAQVEGSNQPQHF
>TRBV25-1|TRBJ2-2|-|-
TGTGCCAGCATTTCGTTTCGGGGCGGGGAGCTGTTTTTT
CASISFRGGELFF
>TRBV7-3|TRBJ1-6|-|-
TGTGCCAGCAGCGAGTGGGGTGGTTCACCCCTCCACTTT
CASSEWGGSPLHF
>TRBV4-2|TRBJ2-1|-|TRBD2
TGTGCCAGCAGCCAAGAAGTAGCGGGGGACCGCAATGAGCAGTTCTTC
CASSQEVAGDRNEQFF
>TRBV29-1|TRBJ2-1|-|TRBD1
TGCAGCGGATACAGGGGAGACGGGACTGAGCAGTTCTTC
CSGYRGDGTEQFF
>TRBV3-1|TRBJ1-3|-|-
TGTGCCAGCAGCCAAGGAGGGGCAGGGGGAAACACCATATATTTT
CASSQGGAGGNTIYF
>TRBV7-8|TRBJ2-1|many|-
TGTGCCAGCAGCTTAGGTCGCCGAGAGCAGTTCTTC
CASSLGRREQFF
>TRBV3-1|TRBJ1-2|-|TRBD1
TGTGCCAGCAGCCCCCGGGACAGCCCCAATGGCTACACCTTC
CASSPRDSPNGYTF
>TRBV10-3|TRBJ2-1|-|TRBD2
TGTGCCATCAGTGAAAGTCGCGGGGGGGCCTGGTCCTACAATGAGCAGTTCTTC
CAISESRGGAWSYNEQFF
>TRBV12-3/TRBV12-4|TRBJ1-1|few|-
TGTGCCAGCAGTCGATCGGGGGGGTCTGAAGCTTTCTTT
CASSRSGGSEAFF
>TRBV2|TRBJ1-5|-|TRBD1
TGTGCCAGCAGGGGGACAGTCGCCAATCAGCCCCAGCATTTT
CASRGTVANQPQHF
>TRBV7-9|TRBJ1-1|few|-
TGTGCCAGCAGCTTAGGGTTGCTGAACACTGAAGCTTTCTTT
CASSLGLLNTEAFF
>TRBV19|TRBJ2-4|few|TRBD2
TGTGCCAGTAGTATTTTAGCGGGTGGGAGAGCCAAAAACATTCAGTACTTC
CASSILAGGRAKNIQYF
>TRBV2|TRBJ1-6|-|TRBD1
TGTGCCAGCACCCAACCCGACAGGGCCTATAATTCACCCCTCCACTTT
CASTQPDRAYNSPLHF
>TRBV19|TRBJ1-6|few|-
TGTGCCAGTAGTATAAACGGCGATTCACCCCTCCACTTT
CASSINGDSPLHF
>TRBV5-1|TRBJ1-6|many|-
TGCGCCAGCAGCTTGGTAGTTCCGGGCCATAATTCACCCCTCCACTTT
CASSLVVPGHNSPLHF
>TRBV11-1|TRBJ2-5|-|TRBD1
TGTGCCAGCAGCTTGGTGGGGACAGGGAGGGGGGAGACCCAGTACTTC
CASSLVGTGRGETQYF
>TRBV12-3/TRBV12-4|TRBJ2-7|-|-
TGTGCCAGCAGATCCAGGTCCTTCTACGAGCAGTACTTC
CASRSRSFYEQYF
>TRBV5-4|TRBJ1-1|-|-
TGTGCCAGCAGCTTGAAGGGGTTGCGGGCTTTCTTT
CASSLKGLRAFF
>TRBV14|TRBJ2-7|-|TRBD1
TGTGTCAGCAGCCAAGTGAGGGGGCAATACGAGCAGTACTTC
CVSSQVRGQYEQYF
>TRBV2|TRBJ2-5|-|-
TGTGCCAGCACCCTATCGGGGGGCGCAAAGACCCAGTACTTC
CASTLSGGAKTQYF
>TRBV2|TRBJ2-5|-|-
TGTGCCAGCAAAGGACTCCAAGAGACCCAGTACTTC
CASKGLQETQYF
>TRBV19|TRBJ2-7|many|TRBD1
TGTGCCAGTAGTAGAGGGACAGGGAGCCCCTACGAGCAGTACTTC
CASSRGTGSPYEQYF
>TRBV12-3/TRBV12-4|TRBJ1-2|-|-
TGTGCCAGCAACCAACGTGGGGTACCGAACTCTAACTATGGCTACACCTTC
CASNQRGVPNSNYGYTF
>TRBV5-1|TRBJ2-2|many|TRBD1
TGCGCCAGCAGCTACTACTCGAGACAGGGTATGGACGGGGAGCTGTTTTTT
CASSYYSRQGMDGELFF
>TRBV6-5|TRBJ1-1|-|-
TGTGCCAGCAGTTACTCAGAGACACCTATCAAGCCTTTCTTT
CASSYSETPIKPFF
>TRBV15|TRBJ2-7|-|-
TGTGCCACCAGCAGACGGACAGCCTTCCACGAGCAGTACTTC
CATSRRTAFHEQYF
>TRBV2|TRBJ2-3|once|-
TGTGCCAGCAGGGTAGGCACAGATACGCAGTATTTT
CASRVGTDTQYF
>TRBV27|TRBJ2-7|few|-
TGTGCCAGCAGTTTAATATTGGCAGGGGGGGAAATCGAGCAGTACTTC
CASSLILAGGEIEQYF
>TRBV12-3/TRBV12-4|TRBJ2-7|-|-
TGTGCCAGCAGCCGGGACACCTACGAGCAGTACTTC
CASSRDTYEQYF
>TRBV24-1|TRBJ1-5|once|TRBD1
TGTGCCACCAGTGATCTGCAGGGGGGGAGCAATCAGCCCCAGCATTTT
CATSDLQGGSNQPQHF
>TRBV5-1|TRBJ2-5|-|TRBD1
TGCGCCAGCAGCTTGGGACAGGGGGCGGCCTCGACCCAGTACTTC
CASSLGQGAASTQYF
>TRBV7-9|TRBJ1-1|-|TRBD1
TGTGCCAGCACCATGGGCAGGGGGACTGAAGCTTTCTTT
CASTMGRGTEAFF
>TRBV9|TRBJ2-5|few|-
TGTGCCAGCAGCGTCGGGCCCCAAGAGACCCAGTACTTC
CASSVGPQETQYF